This TCR beta chain was found in a study of T cell changes during pregnancy in multiple sclerosis (dated by TCRdb to about 2019). Regarding the research as a whole: The study examined how the T cell repertoire changed over the course of pregnancy in women with multiple sclerosis.

About this clone itself: Its recognized antigen is unknown. The input lacks base qualities; no much larger clone sits a single base away.

Library creation used the immunoSEQ multiplex PCR assay. The source is immuneACCESS, and TCRdb retained only in-frame sequences with V and J called. Part of the clones is not carried over; for the studies checked, unresolved V genes explain less than half of this, and the remainder is unexplained. This sample gives about 60,000 clones in total; 93% of them show up just once. 1.8% of the sample is held by the ten biggest clonotypes. The sequence derives from a female donor with multiple sclerosis, enrolled in a pregnancy study. Source: peripheral blood, taken after pregnancy.

The nucleotides are TGTGCCAGTAGTACCCTCGGGGGAGCGGCGAACACCGGGGAGCTGTTTTTT. It translates as CASSTLGGAANTGELFF. Recombination linked TRBV19 to TRBJ2-2; the D gene is perhaps TRBD2, from 6 matching bases. As encoded in the germline V gene (reference sequence), CDR1 is LNHDA while CDR2 is SQIVND. Cut back by 4 bases and 0 bases, the V and J ends lie 15 bases apart. From the cysteine through the phenylalanine, the CDR3 covers 17 amino acids. The retained sequence is limited to the CDR3, 51 bases, with the frame set at the first base.